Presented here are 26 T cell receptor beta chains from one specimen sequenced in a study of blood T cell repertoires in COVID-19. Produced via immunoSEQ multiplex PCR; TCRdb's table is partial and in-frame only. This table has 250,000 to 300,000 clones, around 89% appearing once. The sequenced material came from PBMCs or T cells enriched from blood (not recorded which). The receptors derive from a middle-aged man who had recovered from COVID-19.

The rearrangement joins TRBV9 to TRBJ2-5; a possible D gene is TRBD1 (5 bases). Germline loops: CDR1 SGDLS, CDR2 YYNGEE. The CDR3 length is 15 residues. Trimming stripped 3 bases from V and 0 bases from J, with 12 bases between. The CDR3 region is CASSDGAVNQETQYF. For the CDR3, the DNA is TGTGCCAGCAGCGATGGGGCAGTCAACCAAGAGACCCAGTACTTC.

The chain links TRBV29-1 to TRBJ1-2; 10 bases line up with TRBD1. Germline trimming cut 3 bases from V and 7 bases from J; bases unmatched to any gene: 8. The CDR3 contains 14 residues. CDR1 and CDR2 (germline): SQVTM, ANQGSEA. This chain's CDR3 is CSVDGQGGLSGYTF. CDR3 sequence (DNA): TGCAGCGTTGACGGACAGGGGGGTCTAAGTGGCTACACCTTC. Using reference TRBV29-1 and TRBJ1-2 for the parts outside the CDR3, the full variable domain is SAVISQKPSRDICQRGTSLTIQCQVDSQVTMMFWYRQQPGQSLTLIATANQGSEATYESGFVIDKFPISRPNLTFSTLTVSNMSPEDSSIYLCSVDGQGGLSGYTFGSGTRLTVV.

The CDR3 region has the DNA TGTGCCACCAGTGCCCATGACCGGTCCAGAACAGGGGTGGATGGCTACACCTTC. It codes for CATSAHDRSRTGVDGYTF. V is TRBV24-1 and J is TRBJ1-2; 7 bases match TRBD1. The V and J ends lost 5 bases and 6 bases, in that order; junction bases with no gene match: 20. Germline V gene sequence: CDR1 KGHDR, CDR2 SFDVKD. This CDR3 contains 18 residues.

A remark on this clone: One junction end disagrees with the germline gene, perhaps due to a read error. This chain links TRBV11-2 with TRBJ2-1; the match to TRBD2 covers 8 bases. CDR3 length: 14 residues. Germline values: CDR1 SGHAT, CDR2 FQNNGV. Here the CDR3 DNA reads TGTGCCAGCAGCTTAGCCGCGGGACTAGGCGACCCCCTCTTC. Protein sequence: CASSLAAGLGDPLF.

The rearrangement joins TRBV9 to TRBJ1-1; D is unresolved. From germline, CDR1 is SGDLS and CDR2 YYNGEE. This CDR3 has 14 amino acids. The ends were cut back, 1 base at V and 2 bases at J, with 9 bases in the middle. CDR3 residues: CASSVFGKNTEAFF. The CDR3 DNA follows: TGTGCCAGCAGCGTATTTGGCAAAAACACTGAAGCTTTCTTT.

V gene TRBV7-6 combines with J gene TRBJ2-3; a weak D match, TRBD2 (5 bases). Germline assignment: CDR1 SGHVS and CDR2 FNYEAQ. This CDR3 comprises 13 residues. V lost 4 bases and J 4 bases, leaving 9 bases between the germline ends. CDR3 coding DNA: TGTGCCAGCAGCTGGCGACTATCAGATACGCAGTATTTT. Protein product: CASSWRLSDTQYF. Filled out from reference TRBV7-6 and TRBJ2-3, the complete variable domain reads GAGVSQSPRYKVTKRGQDVALRCDPISGHVSLYWYRQALGQGPEFLTYFNYEAQQDKSGLPNDRFSAERPEGSISTLTIQRTEQRDSAMYRCASSWRLSDTQYFGPGTRLTVL.

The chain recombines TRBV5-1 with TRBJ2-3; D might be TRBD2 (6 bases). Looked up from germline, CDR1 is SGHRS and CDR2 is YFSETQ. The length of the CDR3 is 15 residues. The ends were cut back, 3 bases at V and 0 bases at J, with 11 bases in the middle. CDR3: CASSSDGGSTDTQYF. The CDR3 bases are TGCGCCAGCAGCTCGGACGGAGGGAGCACAGATACGCAGTATTTT.

The CDR3 reads CASSDRIHGYTF. DNA for the CDR3: TGTGCCAGCAGCGACAGGATCCATGGCTACACCTTC. The rearrangement joins TRBV6-2 or TRBV6-3 to TRBJ1-2; tentative D call: TRBD1 (6 bases). V was pared by 6 bases and J by 6 bases, with 11 bases between. Looked up from germline, CDR1 is MNHEY and CDR2 is SVGEGT. This CDR3 has 12 residues.

The CDR3 region is CASRTVTGGSEQYF. In DNA, the CDR3 is TGCGCCAGCAGAACGGTGACAGGGGGCTCCGAGCAGTACTTC. The rearrangement links TRBV5-1 to TRBJ2-7, with TRBD1 identical over 10 bases. This CDR3 contains 14 residues. Germline V gives CDR1 SGHRS, CDR2 YFSETQ. The J segment lost 6 bases and the V segment lost 5 bases, leaving 8 bases of the junction unmatched. Together with reference TRBV5-1 and TRBJ2-7, the CDR3 gives the full variable domain: KAGVTQTPRYLIKTRGQQVTLSCSPISGHRSVSWYQQTPGQGLQFLFEYFSETQRNKGNFPGRFSGRQFSNSRSEMNVSTLELGDSALYLCASRTVTGGSEQYFGPGTRLTVT.

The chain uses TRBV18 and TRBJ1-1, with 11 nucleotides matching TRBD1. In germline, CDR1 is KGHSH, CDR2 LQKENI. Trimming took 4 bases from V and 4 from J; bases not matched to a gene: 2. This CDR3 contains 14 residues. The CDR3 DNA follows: TGTGCCAGCTCACGGGGGACAGGGGGCACTGAAGCTTTCTTT. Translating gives CASSRGTGGTEAFF.

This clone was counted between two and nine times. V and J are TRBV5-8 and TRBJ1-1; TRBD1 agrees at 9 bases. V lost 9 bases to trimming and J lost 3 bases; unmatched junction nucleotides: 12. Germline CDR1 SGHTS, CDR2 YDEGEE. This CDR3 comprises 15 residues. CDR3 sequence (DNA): TGTGCCACCCAAACAGGGGGCCACGGAGACACTGAAGCTTTCTTT. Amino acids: CATQTGGHGDTEAFF.

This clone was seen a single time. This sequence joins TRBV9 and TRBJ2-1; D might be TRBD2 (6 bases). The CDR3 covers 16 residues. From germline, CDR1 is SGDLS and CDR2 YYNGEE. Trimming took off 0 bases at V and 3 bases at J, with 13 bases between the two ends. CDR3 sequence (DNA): TGTGCCAGCAGCGTAGGGGGGGAGGCCCTCTACAATGAGCAGTTCTTC. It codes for CASSVGGEALYNEQFF.

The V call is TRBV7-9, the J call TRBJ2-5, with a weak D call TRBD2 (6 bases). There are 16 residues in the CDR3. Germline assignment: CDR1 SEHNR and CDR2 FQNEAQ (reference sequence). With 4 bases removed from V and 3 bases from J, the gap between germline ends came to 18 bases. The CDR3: CASSSRLPSGEETQYF. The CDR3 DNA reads TGTGCCAGCAGCTCGCGCCTCCCCTCGGGGGAAGAGACCCAGTACTTC.

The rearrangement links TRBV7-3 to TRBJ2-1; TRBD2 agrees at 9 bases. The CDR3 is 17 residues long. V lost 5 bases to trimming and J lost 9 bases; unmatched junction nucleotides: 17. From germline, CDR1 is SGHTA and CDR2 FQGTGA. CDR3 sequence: CASSEHGGSGSYSEQFF. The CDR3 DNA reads TGTGCCAGCAGCGAACACGGTGGTAGCGGGAGCTATAGTGAGCAGTTCTTC.

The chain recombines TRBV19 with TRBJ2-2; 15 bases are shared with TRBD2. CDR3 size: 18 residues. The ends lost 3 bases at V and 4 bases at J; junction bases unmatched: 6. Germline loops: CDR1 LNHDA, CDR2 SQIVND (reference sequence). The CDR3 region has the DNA TGTGCCAGTAGTATTTGGGGACTAGCGGGGGGAGGCACCGGGGAGCTGTTTTTT. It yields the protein CASSIWGLAGGGTGELFF.

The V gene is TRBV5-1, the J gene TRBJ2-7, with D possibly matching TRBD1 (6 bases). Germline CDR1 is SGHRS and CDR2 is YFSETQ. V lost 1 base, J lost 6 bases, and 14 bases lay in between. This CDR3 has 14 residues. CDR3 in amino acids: CASSLPFNRAEQYF. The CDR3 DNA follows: TGCGCCAGCAGCTTGCCCTTTAACAGGGCCGAGCAGTACTTC.

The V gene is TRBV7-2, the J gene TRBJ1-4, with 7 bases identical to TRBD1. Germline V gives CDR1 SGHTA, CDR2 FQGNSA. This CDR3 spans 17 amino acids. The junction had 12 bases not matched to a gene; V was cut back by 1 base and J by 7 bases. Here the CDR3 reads CASSLDGGSTGSEKLFF. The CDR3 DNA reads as TGTGCCAGCAGCTTAGATGGAGGGTCGACAGGGAGTGAAAAACTGTTTTTT.

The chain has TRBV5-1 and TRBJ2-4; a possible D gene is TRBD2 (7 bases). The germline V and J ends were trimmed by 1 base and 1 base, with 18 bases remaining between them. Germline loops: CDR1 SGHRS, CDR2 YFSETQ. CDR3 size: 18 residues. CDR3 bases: TGCGCCAGCAGCTTGAGCGGCCGGGGGGCTACGGCCAAAAACATTCAGTACTTC. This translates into CASSLSGRGATAKNIQYF.

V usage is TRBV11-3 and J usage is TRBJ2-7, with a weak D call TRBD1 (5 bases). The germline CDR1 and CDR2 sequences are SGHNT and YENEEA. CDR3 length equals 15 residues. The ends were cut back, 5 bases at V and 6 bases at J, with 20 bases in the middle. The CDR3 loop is CASSPLGQGPFEQYF. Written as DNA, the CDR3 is TGTGCCAGCAGCCCATTGGGGCAGGGTCCCTTCGAGCAGTACTTC.

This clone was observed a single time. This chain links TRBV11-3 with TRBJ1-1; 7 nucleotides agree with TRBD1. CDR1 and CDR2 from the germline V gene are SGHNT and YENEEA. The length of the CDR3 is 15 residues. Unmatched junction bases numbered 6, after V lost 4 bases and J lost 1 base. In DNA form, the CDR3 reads TGTGCCAGCAGCTCCTATGACAGGGAGAACACTGAAGCTTTCTTT. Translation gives CASSSYDRENTEAFF.

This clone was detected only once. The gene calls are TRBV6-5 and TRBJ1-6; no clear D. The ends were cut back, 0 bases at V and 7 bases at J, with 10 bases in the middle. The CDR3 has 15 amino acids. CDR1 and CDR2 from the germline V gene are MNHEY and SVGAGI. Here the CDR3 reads CASSYSGRDNSPLHF. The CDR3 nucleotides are TGTGCCAGCAGTTACTCGGGCCGAGACAATTCACCCCTCCACTTT.

The CDR3 DNA follows: TGTGCCAGTAGTATAGACCGGACACCCAATCAGCCCCAGCATTTT. It encodes CASSIDRTPNQPQHF. The chain couples TRBV19 to TRBJ1-5, with D perhaps matching TRBD1 (5 bases). This CDR3 has 15 residues. Germline assignment: CDR1 LNHDA and CDR2 SQIVND (reference sequence). V gave up 0 bases and J gave up 3 bases, with 9 bases separating them.

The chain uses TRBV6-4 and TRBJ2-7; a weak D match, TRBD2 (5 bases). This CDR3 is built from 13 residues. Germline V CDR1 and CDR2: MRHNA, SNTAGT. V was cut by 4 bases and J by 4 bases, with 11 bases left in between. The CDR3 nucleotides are TGTGCCAGCAGTGCTAATAGAGGGTACGAGCAGTACTTC. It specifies CASSANRGYEQYF.

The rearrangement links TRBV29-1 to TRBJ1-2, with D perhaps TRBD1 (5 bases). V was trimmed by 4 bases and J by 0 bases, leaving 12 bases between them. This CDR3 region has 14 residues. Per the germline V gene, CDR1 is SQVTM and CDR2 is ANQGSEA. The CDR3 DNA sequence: TGCAGCGTTGCACGGGGGGAAGCTAACTATGGCTACACCTTC. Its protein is CSVARGEANYGYTF.

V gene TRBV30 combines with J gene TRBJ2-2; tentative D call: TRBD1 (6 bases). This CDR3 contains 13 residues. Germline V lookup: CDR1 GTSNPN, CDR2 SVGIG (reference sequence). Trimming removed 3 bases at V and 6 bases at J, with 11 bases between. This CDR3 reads CAWRQGWSGELFF. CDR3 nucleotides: TGTGCCTGGAGACAGGGTTGGTCCGGGGAGCTGTTTTTT.

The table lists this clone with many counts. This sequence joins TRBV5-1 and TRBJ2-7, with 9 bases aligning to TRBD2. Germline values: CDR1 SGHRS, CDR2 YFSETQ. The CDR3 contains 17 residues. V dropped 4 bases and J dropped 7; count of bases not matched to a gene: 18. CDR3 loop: CASSRNPSSGAKNEQYF. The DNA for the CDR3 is TGCGCCAGCAGCCGCAACCCATCTAGCGGGGCTAAAAATGAGCAGTACTTC.